The 13 T cell receptor beta chains below all came from one sample that was sequenced in a study of shared clonotypes between healthy human individuals. Data came from immunoSEQ multiplex PCR; TCRdb stores just in-frame clones and leaves some out. This table holds 2 million to 2.5 million clones, 93% found once. The sample was naive CD4+ T cells from PBMCs. Subset noted: CD45RA+ positively selected. The receptors were sampled from a man in his late teens or twenties in good health. Some clones in this sample may be carry-over from other donors' samples.

The V and J genes are TRBV10-1 and TRBJ2-7; D not resolved. V gave up 0 bases and J gave up 5 bases, with 8 bases separating them. CDR3 length equals 13 residues. CDR1 is WNHNN, CDR2 SYGVQD, per germline (reference sequence). CDR3 sequence reads: CASSESSRHEQYF. The CDR3 nucleotides read TGCGCCAGCAGTGAGTCTTCTCGCCACGAGCAGTACTTC.

The DNA for the CDR3 is TGTGCCAGCAGCCCCAATCCCACAGCGTTCGGGGAGCTGTTTTTT. Amino acids: CASSPNPTAFGELFF. The chain couples TRBV7-3 to TRBJ2-2; D uncertain. The CDR3 spans 15 residues. Trimming cost V 5 bases and J 7 bases, with 17 bases left between them. CDR1 and CDR2 from the germline V gene are SGHTA and FQGTGA.

The gene calls are TRBV7-9 and TRBJ2-3; D tentatively fits TRBD1 or TRBD2 (5 bases each). From germline, CDR1 is SEHNR and CDR2 FQNEAQ (reference sequence). V gave up 8 bases and J gave up 1 base, with 19 bases separating them. The CDR3 runs 16 residues. CDR3 residues: CASEGHRGLGTDTQYF. The CDR3 DNA follows: TGTGCCAGCGAGGGGCATCGGGGCCTGGGCACAGATACGCAGTATTTT.

J is TRBJ1-1 and V is TRBV19, with a weak D call TRBD1 (5 bases). Trimming removed 7 bases at V and 1 base at J, with 16 bases between. Germline assignment: CDR1 LNHDA and CDR2 SQIVND (reference sequence). The CDR3 spans 15 residues. CDR3 sequence (DNA): TGTGCCAGTACAACACCGGGACGGGGGAACACTGAAGCTTTCTTT. Protein product: CASTTPGRGNTEAFF.

The chain is built from TRBV10-2 and TRBJ2-1, with a tentative D call TRBD1 (5 bases). The CDR3 has 13 residues. Germline-derived CDR1 and CDR2 are WSHSY and SAAADI. With 7 bases removed from V and 4 bases from J, the gap between germline ends came to 11 bases. CDR3 DNA sequence: TGCGCCAGCAAGATCGACAGTTACAATGAGCAGTTCTTC. It codes for CASKIDSYNEQFF.

The CDR3 reads CASSEYGTVRETQYF. The CDR3 DNA is TGTGCCAGCAGTGAATATGGGACAGTAAGAGAGACCCAGTACTTC. The chain has TRBV25-1 and TRBJ2-5; TRBD1 aligns across 7 bases. J lost 4 bases, V lost 0 bases, and 5 bases had no gene match. There are 15 residues in the CDR3. The germline V gene has CDR1 MGHDK and CDR2 SYGVNS.

The chain is built from TRBV11-2 and TRBJ2-7; maybe TRBD2 (5 bases). This CDR3 region has 14 residues. The germline V gene encodes CDR1 SGHAT and CDR2 FQNNGV. V dropped 5 bases and J dropped 2 bases, with 13 bases sitting between them. The CDR3 nucleotides read TGTGCCAGCAGCCAATGGCCCGGGACCTACGAGCAGTACTTC. Translating gives CASSQWPGTYEQYF.

Details on this clone: The sample holds other DNA sequences that translate to the same CDR3. The CDR3 DNA reads as TGTGCCAGCAGCCAAGATCGGGCACGTGACTATGGCTACACCTTC. It yields the protein CASSQDRARDYGYTF. The chain has TRBV4-2 and TRBJ1-2, with D hard to call. CDR1 and CDR2 (germline): LGHNA, YNFKEQ. The V end lost 0 bases, the J end lost 3 bases, and 11 bases lay between the germline ends. This CDR3 comprises 15 residues.

A single count supports this clone. This chain joins TRBV19 and TRBJ1-4, with 8 nucleotides matching TRBD1. The CDR3 has 16 residues. The J segment lost 5 bases and the V segment lost 10 bases, leaving 15 bases of the junction unmatched. Looked up from germline, CDR1 is LNHDA and CDR2 is SQIVND (reference sequence). CDR3: CANPGGALPKNEKLFF. CDR3 nucleotide sequence: TGTGCCAACCCAGGGGGCGCTTTGCCAAAAAATGAAAAACTGTTTTTT.

The chain carries TRBV18 and TRBJ1-2; TRBD1 might be the D (5 bases). The germline V and J ends were trimmed by 3 bases and 6 bases, with 17 bases remaining between them. The CDR3 extends over 15 amino acids. Germline V lookup: CDR1 KGHSH, CDR2 LQKENI. The CDR3 is CASSPAVKGGDGYTF. CDR3 nucleotide sequence: TGTGCCAGCTCACCGGCCGTTAAGGGAGGGGATGGCTACACCTTC.

This chain links TRBV21-1 with TRBJ2-2; the tabulated D call, TRBD1, remains unverified against the DNA. TRBV21-1 is listed as a pseudogene. The CDR3 runs 19 residues. The chain's CDR3 is CASLPYTSQGVLNTGELFF. CDR3 sequence (DNA): TGTGCCAGCCTACCTTACACCTCACAGGGGGTTTTGAACACCGGGGAGCTGTTTTTT.

The chain uses TRBV7-8 and TRBJ2-1; D remains ambiguous. The CDR3 consists of 13 residues. Germline-derived CDR1 and CDR2 are SGHVS and FQNEAQ. The V gene lost 4 bases and the J gene lost 5 bases, with 9 bases spanning the gap. The CDR3 coding sequence is TGTGCCAGCAGCTCAGACTGGAACAATGAGCAGTTCTTC. It yields the protein CASSSDWNNEQFF.

The gene calls are TRBV10-3 and TRBJ1-2, with TRBD1 matching 9 bases. V dropped 2 bases and J dropped 4; count of bases not matched to a gene: 2. The CDR3 totals 14 residues. CDR1 and CDR2 from the germline V gene are ENHRY and SYGVKD. CDR3 loop: CAISEPTGGYGYTF. CDR3 bases: TGTGCCATCAGTGAGCCGACAGGGGGCTATGGCTACACCTTC.